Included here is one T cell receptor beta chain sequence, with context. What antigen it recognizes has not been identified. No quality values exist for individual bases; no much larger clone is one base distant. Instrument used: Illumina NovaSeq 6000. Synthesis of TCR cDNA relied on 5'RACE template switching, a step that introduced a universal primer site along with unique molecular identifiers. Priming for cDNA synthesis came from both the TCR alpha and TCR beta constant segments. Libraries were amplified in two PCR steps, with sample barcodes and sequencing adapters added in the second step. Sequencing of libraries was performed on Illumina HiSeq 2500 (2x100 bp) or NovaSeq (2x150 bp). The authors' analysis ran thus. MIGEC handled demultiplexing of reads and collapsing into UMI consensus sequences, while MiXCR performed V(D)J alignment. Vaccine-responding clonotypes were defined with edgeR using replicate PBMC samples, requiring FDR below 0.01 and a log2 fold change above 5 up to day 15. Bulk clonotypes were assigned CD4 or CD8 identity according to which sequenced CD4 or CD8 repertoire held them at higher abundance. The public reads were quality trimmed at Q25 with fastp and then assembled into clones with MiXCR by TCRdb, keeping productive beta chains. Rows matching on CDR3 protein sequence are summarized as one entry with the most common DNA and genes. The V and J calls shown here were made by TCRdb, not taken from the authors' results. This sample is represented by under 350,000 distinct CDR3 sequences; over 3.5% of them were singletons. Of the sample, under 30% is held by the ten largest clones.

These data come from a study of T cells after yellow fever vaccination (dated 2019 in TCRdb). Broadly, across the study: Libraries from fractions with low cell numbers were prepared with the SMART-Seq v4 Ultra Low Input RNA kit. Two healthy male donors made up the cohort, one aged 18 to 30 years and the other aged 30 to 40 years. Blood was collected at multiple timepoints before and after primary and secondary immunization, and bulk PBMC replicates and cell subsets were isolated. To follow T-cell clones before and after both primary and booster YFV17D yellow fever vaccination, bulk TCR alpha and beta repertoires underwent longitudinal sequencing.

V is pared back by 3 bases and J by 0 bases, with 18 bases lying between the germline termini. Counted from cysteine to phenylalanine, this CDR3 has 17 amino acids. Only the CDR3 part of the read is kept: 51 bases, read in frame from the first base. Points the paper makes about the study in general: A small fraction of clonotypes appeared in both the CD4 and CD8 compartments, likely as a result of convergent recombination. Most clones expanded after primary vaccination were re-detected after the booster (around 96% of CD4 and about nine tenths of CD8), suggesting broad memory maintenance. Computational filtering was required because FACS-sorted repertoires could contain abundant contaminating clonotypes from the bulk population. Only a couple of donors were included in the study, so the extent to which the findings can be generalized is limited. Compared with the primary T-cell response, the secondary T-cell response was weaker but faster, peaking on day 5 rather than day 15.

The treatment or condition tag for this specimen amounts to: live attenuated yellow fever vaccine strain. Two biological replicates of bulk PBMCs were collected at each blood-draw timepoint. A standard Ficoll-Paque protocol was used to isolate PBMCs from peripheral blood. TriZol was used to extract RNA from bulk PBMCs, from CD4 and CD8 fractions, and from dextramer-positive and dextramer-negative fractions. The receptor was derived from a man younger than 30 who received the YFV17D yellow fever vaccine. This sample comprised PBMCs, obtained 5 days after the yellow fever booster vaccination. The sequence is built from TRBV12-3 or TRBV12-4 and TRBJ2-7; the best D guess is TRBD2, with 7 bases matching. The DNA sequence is TGTGCCAGCAGTTTTTATCTGGGGGGGGGCCCCTCCTACGAGCAGTACTTC. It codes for CASSFYLGGGPSYEQYF.